This T cell receptor beta chain was retrieved from a study of CD4+ T cells in melanoma. Whole-study findings and limits: A reported correlation linked neoantigen-specific CD4+ T cells to CD8+, macrophage and B cell function. Diverse differentiation states were reported for melanoma neoantigen-specific CD4+ T cells.

Assay: immunoSEQ multiplex PCR; the TCRdb copy retains only in-frame clones and omits some. The table records approximately 20,000 clones, 78% of them present only once. The V end lost 1 base, the J end lost 6 bases, and 15 bases lay between the germline ends. Germline V gives CDR1 SGHVS, CDR2 FQNEAQ. This CDR3 is 15 amino acids long. About this clone itself: Its specificity is unknown.

The genes are TRBV7-8 and TRBJ1-1; TRBD1 might be the D (6 bases). The receptor was derived from a human donor with melanoma. The CDR3 loop reads CASSLGEGGMAEAFF. The CDR3 DNA sequence: TGTGCCAGCAGCTTAGGTGAGGGGGGGATGGCTGAAGCTTTCTTT. Full variable domain (remainder filled in from reference TRBV7-8 and TRBJ1-1): GAGVSQSPRYKVAKRGQDVALRCDPISGHVSLFWYQQALGQGPEFLTYFQNEAQLDKSGLPSDRFFAERPEGSVSTLKIQRTQQEDSAVYLCASSLGEGGMAEAFFGQGTRLTVV.